The 23 T cell receptor beta chains below were found in one sample sequenced in a study of type 1 regulatory T cells. TCRdb passed the reads through MiXCR, listing each CDR3 protein once. There are 80,000 to 100,000 distinct CDR3 sequences in the sample; less than 40% occur only once, and roughly 2.4% lies in the top ten. The sequencing sample was made of CD4+ T cells, either the whole sample or a sorted fraction (not recorded which). These receptors were collected from a human donor in good health.

This clonotype was detected only a few times. The chain uses TRBV7-2 and TRBJ2-1; 10 bases agree with TRBD2. The CDR3 consists of 14 residues. J was trimmed by 4 bases and V by 5 bases; bases with no gene match: 2. Per germline, CDR1 SGHTA and CDR2 FQGNSA. The CDR3 spells CASSVLAGYNEQFF. The CDR3 nucleotides are TGTGCCAGCAGCGTACTAGCGGGATACAATGAGCAGTTCTTC. The variable domain in full, completed from reference TRBV7-2 and TRBJ2-1, reads GAGVSQSPSNKVTEKGKDVELRCDPISGHTALYWYRQSLGQGLEFLIYFQGNSAPDKSGLPSDRFSAERTGGSVSTLTIQRTQQEDSAVYLCASSVLAGYNEQFFGPGTRLTVL.

This clonotype was seen a handful of times. The rearrangement uses TRBV14 and TRBJ2-1; D gene uncertain. The germline V and J ends were trimmed by 2 bases and 9 bases, with 8 bases remaining between them. Germline loops: CDR1 SGHDN, CDR2 FVKESK. The CDR3 runs to 12 residues. The CDR3 loop reads CASSQHFFEQFF. The CDR3 nucleotides read TGTGCCAGCAGCCAACATTTCTTTGAGCAGTTCTTC.

The chain recombines TRBV7-9 with TRBJ1-5; no definite D call. Germline V gene lookup returns CDR1 SEHNR and CDR2 FQNEAQ (reference sequence). V was pared by 1 base and J by 5 bases, with 6 bases between. This CDR3 is built from 13 residues. The CDR3 loop is CASSLVWDQPQHF. CDR3 nucleotide sequence: TGTGCCAGCAGCTTAGTTTGGGATCAGCCCCAGCATTTT.

V gene TRBV5-1 combines with J gene TRBJ2-2; 8 bases are shared with TRBD1. CDR3 size: 14 residues. The V gene end was trimmed by 6 bases and the J gene end by 7 bases; junction bases not matched to a gene: 8. The germline V gene has CDR1 SGHRS and CDR2 YFSETQ. This chain's CDR3 is CASIQGAADGELFF. The CDR3 coding sequence is TGCGCCAGCATTCAGGGGGCGGCCGACGGGGAGCTGTTTTTT.

The chain has TRBV5-1 and TRBJ2-2, with 7 bases aligning to TRBD2. The CDR3 has 17 residues. Germline V gene sequence: CDR1 SGHRS, CDR2 YFSETQ. After removal of 3 bases from V and 3 bases from J, the junction contained 11 bases not matched to a gene. CDR3 nucleotides: TGCGCCAGCAGCTCTCCGACTAGGACTAGGGACACCGGGGAGCTGTTTTTT. Its translation is CASSSPTRTRDTGELFF.

About this clonotype itself: With a much larger clone just one base away, this may be a read error. The genes are TRBV7-8 and TRBJ2-7, with D possibly TRBD2 on 5 matching bases. This CDR3 has 16 residues. Trimming removed 5 bases at V and 2 bases at J, with 19 bases between. CDR1 is SGHVS, CDR2 FQNEAQ, per germline. The CDR3 bases are TGTGCCAGCAGCGGATGGAGGACTGTCTCGGCCTACGAGCAGTACTTC. Its protein product is CASSGWRTVSAYEQYF.

The CDR3 region is CASSGTDEAFF. The CDR3, as DNA: TGTGCCAGCAGCGGTACAGATGAAGCTTTCTTT. This chain uses TRBV9 with TRBJ1-1, with D uncertain. This CDR3 contains 11 residues. Trimming pared 3 bases from V and 7 bases from J, leaving 7 bases between. Germline CDR1 and CDR2: SGDLS and YYNGEE.

V is TRBV7-3 and J is TRBJ2-6; D is unclear. Germline V gives CDR1 SGHTA, CDR2 FQGTGA. This CDR3 region has 13 residues. V was clipped by 7 bases and J by 0 bases, with 4 bases between them. The CDR3 DNA reads TGTGCCAGCACCCTCTCTGGGGCCAACGTCCTGACTTTC. Translation gives CASTLSGANVLTF.

This clonotype has at least ten counts. V is TRBV28 and J is TRBJ2-2; D unclear. The CDR3 has 12 amino acids. Germline lookup yields CDR1 MDHEN and CDR2 SYDVKM. The V end lost 2 bases, the J end lost 4 bases, and 2 bases lay between the germline ends. DNA for the CDR3: TGTGCCAGCAGTTTAAGCACCGGGGAGCTGTTTTTT. Amino acid sequence: CASSLSTGELFF.

This clonotype was recorded a few times. CDR3 in amino acids: CSAPGLGDEQFF. The CDR3 DNA sequence: TGCAGTGCTCCGGGCCTCGGGGATGAGCAGTTCTTC. This rearrangement joins TRBV20-1 to TRBJ2-1; tentative D call: TRBD2 (5 bases). The V gene's germline CDR1 is DFQATT and CDR2 SNEGSKA (reference sequence). Trimming removed 5 bases at V and 8 bases at J, with 13 bases between. The CDR3 is 12 amino acids.

The chain joins TRBV4-1 to TRBJ2-1; D may be TRBD2 (5 bases). This CDR3 contains 14 residues. V was clipped by 6 bases and J by 6 bases, with 15 bases between them. Germline CDR1 MGHRA, CDR2 YSYEKL. This CDR3 reads CASSYIPGFNEQFF. The CDR3 DNA reads as TGCGCCAGCAGTTACATTCCGGGGTTCAATGAGCAGTTCTTC.

This chain joins TRBV7-2 and TRBJ2-3, with 7 bases fitting TRBD1. Germline V gives CDR1 SGHTA, CDR2 FQGNSA. V trimming: 8 bases; J trimming: 6 bases; junction bases outside the gene matches: 11. This CDR3 has 14 amino acids. The CDR3 protein is CASSTQGVVDTQYF. CDR3 coding DNA: TGTGCCAGCTCTACCCAGGGGGTAGTGGATACGCAGTATTTT.

The chain joins TRBV10-3 to TRBJ2-1, with 13 bases fitting TRBD2. J gave up 9 bases and V 5 bases, and 10 bases lay outside the gene matches. The CDR3 is made up of 16 amino acids. In germline, CDR1 is ENHRY, CDR2 SYGVKD. CDR3 in DNA: TGTGCCATCAGTCAACTAGCGGGAGGGCCCTTTAGTGAGCAGTTCTTC. It codes for CAISQLAGGPFSEQFF.

This chain uses TRBV20-1 with TRBJ1-1, with D possibly TRBD1 on 6 matching bases. The ends were cut back, 5 bases at V and 7 bases at J, with 20 bases in the middle. Germline assignment: CDR1 DFQATT and CDR2 SNEGSKA (reference sequence). The CDR3 has 14 residues. The chain's CDR3 is CSAQGGTPQVEAFF. The CDR3 DNA sequence: TGCAGTGCTCAAGGGGGGACACCCCAGGTTGAAGCTTTCTTT.

The chain couples TRBV7-9 to TRBJ2-7; D possibly corresponds to TRBD1 (6 bases). The CDR3 is 14 residues long. Deletions cut 5 bases from V and 0 bases from J, with 11 bases between. The V gene's germline CDR1 is SEHNR and CDR2 FQNEAQ (reference sequence). CDR3 protein: CASSVQGNSYEQYF. CDR3 DNA sequence: TGTGCCAGCAGCGTACAGGGTAACTCCTACGAGCAGTACTTC.

This clonotype was observed a few times. This sequence joins TRBV5-1 and TRBJ2-1, with TRBD2 matching 7 bases. The junction had 3 bases not matched to a gene; V was cut back by 2 bases and J by 1 base. CDR1 and CDR2 (germline): SGHRS, YFSETQ. The CDR3 length is 15 residues. The CDR3 DNA reads as TGCGCCAGCAGCTTAAGCGGGGTTTCCTACAATGAGCAGTTCTTC. Its protein is CASSLSGVSYNEQFF.

The CDR3: CASSRERGSTDTQYF. The CDR3 region has the DNA TGTGCCAGCAGCAGAGAGCGGGGCAGCACAGATACGCAGTATTTT. The V gene is TRBV7-9, the J gene TRBJ2-3, with 7 bases identical to TRBD2. The CDR3 sequence is 15 residues long. Germline V gene sequence: CDR1 SEHNR, CDR2 FQNEAQ (reference sequence). V gave up 5 bases and J gave up 0 bases; unmatched junction bases: 5.

Comments on this clonotype: A read error may be the cause here, since a much bigger clone is one base away. The rearrangement joins TRBV29-1 to TRBJ2-7, with D uncertain. CDR3 size: 15 residues. Germline CDR1 and CDR2: SQVTM and ANQGSEA. V was clipped by 2 bases and J by 0 bases, with 14 bases between them. DNA of the CDR3: TGCAGCGTTGAAAATCGAGACGGGTCCTCCTACGAGCAGTACTTC. The encoded protein is CSVENRDGSSYEQYF.

The chain couples TRBV5-4 to TRBJ2-3, with D possibly TRBD1 on 6 matching bases. The CDR3 loop spans 14 amino acids. Trimming took 3 bases from V and 7 from J, leaving 15 bases between them. Germline assignment: CDR1 SGHNT and CDR2 YYREEE (reference sequence). The CDR3 bases are TGTGCCAGCAGCTATACAGGGTCGGTAAATACGCAGTATTTT. Amino acid sequence: CASSYTGSVNTQYF.

The chain is built from TRBV30 and TRBJ2-2, with D uncertain. The CDR3 runs 14 residues. Trimming shortened V by 0 bases and J by 4 bases, and 9 bases separated the two germline ends. Per germline, CDR1 GTSNPN and CDR2 SVGIG (reference sequence). The CDR3 bases are TGTGCCTGGAGTGTAAGCCTCCTCACCGGGGAGCTGTTTTTT. It translates to CAWSVSLLTGELFF.

This clonotype was observed a handful of times. V usage is TRBV6-5 and J usage is TRBJ1-5; the match to TRBD1 covers 8 bases. Trimming took 8 bases from V and 4 from J; bases not matched to a gene: 4. The CDR3 has 13 residues. Germline-derived CDR1 and CDR2 are MNHEY and SVGAGI. The CDR3 DNA sequence: TGTGCCAGCTCTCAGGGGGCTAATCAGCCCCAGCATTTT. This gives the protein CASSQGANQPQHF.

V and J are TRBV7-9 and TRBJ2-3, with TRBD2 as a possible D gene (5 bases). The germline CDR1 and CDR2 sequences are SEHNR and FQNEAQ (reference sequence). The V end was cut by 5 bases, the J end by 0 bases, with 12 bases between. The CDR3 runs 15 residues. Here the CDR3 reads CASSIEGVSTDTQYF. The CDR3 bases are TGTGCCAGCAGCATCGAGGGCGTCAGCACAGATACGCAGTATTTT.

This clonotype has more than one count but fewer than ten. The gene calls are TRBV29-1 and TRBJ2-5, with a possible D match to TRBD2 (6 bases). Germline CDR1 is SQVTM and CDR2 is ANQGSEA. V shed 4 bases and J shed 5 bases, with 14 bases lying between them. The CDR3 covers 13 residues. CDR3 residues: CSVAGRWRETQYF. CDR3 bases: TGCAGCGTTGCAGGGAGGTGGAGGGAGACCCAGTACTTC. Supplemented by reference TRBV29-1 and TRBJ2-5, the full variable domain reads SAVISQKPSRDICQRGTSLTIQCQVDSQVTMMFWYRQQPGQSLTLIATANQGSEATYESGFVIDKFPISRPNLTFSTLTVSNMSPEDSSIYLCSVAGRWRETQYFGPGTRLLVL.